The next 30 T cell receptor beta chains were all read from a single sample in a study of blood T cell repertoires in COVID-19. The method was immunoSEQ multiplex PCR; TCRdb's version includes in-frame clones alone and lacks a portion of them. Altogether around 330,000 clones are present, approximately 90% being singletons, with the ten largest covering about 1.5%. The sample taken for sequencing was peripheral blood. These receptors all stem from a woman in her twenties or thirties with COVID-19, enrolled during active disease.

V and J are TRBV30 and TRBJ1-5, with D unresolved. Trimming took off 1 base at V and 1 base at J, with 8 bases between the two ends. This CDR3 is 14 amino acids long. Germline CDR1 GTSNPN, CDR2 SVGIG (reference sequence). The CDR3: CAWSGHASNQPQHF. CDR3 sequence (DNA): TGTGCCTGGAGTGGACATGCAAGCAATCAGCCCCAGCATTTT.

In its sample, this clone was seen once. The J gene is TRBJ2-5, the V gene TRBV12-3 or TRBV12-4; 10 bases match TRBD2. The length of the CDR3 is 13 residues. V lost 3 bases and J lost 5; bases outside the gene matches: 0. CDR3 region: CASSFSGGETQYF. CDR3 coding DNA: TGTGCCAGCAGTTTTAGCGGGGGGGAGACCCAGTACTTC.

V and J are TRBV7-6 and TRBJ1-6, with D maybe TRBD1 (5 bases). Germline CDR1 is SGHVS and CDR2 is FNYEAQ. Deletions cut 3 bases from V and 2 bases from J, with 14 bases between. The CDR3 has 17 amino acids. DNA for the CDR3: TGTGCCAGCAGCTTCGCTTCAGGGAACCCCTATAATTCACCCCTCCACTTT. It specifies CASSFASGNPYNSPLHF.

The V and J genes are TRBV29-1 and TRBJ1-4; D not certain. CDR3 size: 13 residues. V was pared by 5 bases and J by 5 bases, with 12 bases between. The germline V gene encodes CDR1 SQVTM and CDR2 ANQGSEA. CDR3 amino acids: CSVLAGINEKLFF. CDR3 sequence (DNA): TGCAGCGTTCTAGCCGGGATAAATGAAAAACTGTTTTTT. Supplemented by reference TRBV29-1 and TRBJ1-4, the full variable domain reads SAVISQKPSRDICQRGTSLTIQCQVDSQVTMMFWYRQQPGQSLTLIATANQGSEATYESGFVIDKFPISRPNLTFSTLTVSNMSPEDSSIYLCSVLAGINEKLFFGSGTQLSVL.

V is TRBV5-5 and J is TRBJ2-5; 11 positions agree with TRBD2. V shed 0 bases, J shed 4 bases, and the junction held 11 bases outside the gene matches. This CDR3 spans 18 amino acids. From germline, CDR1 is SGHKS and CDR2 YYEKEE (reference sequence). For the CDR3, the DNA is TGTGCCAGCAGCTTGGCCGTTTTTAGCGGGGGGGCTGGAGAGACCCAGTACTTC. It codes for CASSLAVFSGGAGETQYF.

The rearrangement uses TRBV18 and TRBJ2-2; D perhaps matches TRBD1 (5 bases). The CDR3 has 16 residues. Trimming removed 1 base from V and 8 bases from J, with 17 bases in between. Germline CDR1 and CDR2: KGHSH and LQKENI. CDR3 in DNA: TGTGCCAGCTCACCACTGGACAAGGACCTGTCTGGGGAGCTGTTTTTT. This sequence encodes CASSPLDKDLSGELFF. The whole variable domain, remainder taken from reference TRBV18 and TRBJ2-2, is NAGVMQNPRHLVRRRGQEARLRCSPMKGHSHVYWYRQLPEEGLKFMVYLQKENIIDESGMPKERFSAEFPKEGPSILRIQQVVRGDSAAYFCASSPLDKDLSGELFFGEGSRLTVL.

This rearrangement joins TRBV18 to TRBJ1-1; D might be TRBD1 (5 bases). The CDR3 has 15 amino acids. V was shortened by 2 bases and J by 3 bases, with 13 bases between the two germline ends. Germline CDR1 is KGHSH and CDR2 is LQKENI. CDR3 in amino acids: CASSPGAGLDTEAFF. The CDR3 DNA follows: TGTGCCAGCTCACCAGGAGCAGGGTTGGACACTGAAGCTTTCTTT.

The V call is TRBV5-5, the J call TRBJ2-3; unclear D gene. Deletions cut 1 base from V and 0 bases from J, with 12 bases between. CDR3 length: 16 residues. Germline CDR1 and CDR2: SGHKS and YYEKEE (reference sequence). CDR3 in DNA: TGTGCCAGCAGCTTGTTTTCCCTACAGAGCACAGATACGCAGTATTTT. It specifies CASSLFSLQSTDTQYF.

This clone occurred once. V usage is TRBV5-6 and J usage is TRBJ1-1, with D perhaps matching TRBD1 (6 bases). The CDR3 totals 15 residues. The germline V gene has CDR1 SGHDT and CDR2 YYEEEE. The ends were cut back, 2 bases at V and 5 bases at J, with 16 bases in the middle. In nucleotides, the CDR3 is TGTGCCAGCAGCTTCCGACGACAGGCTAGGACTGAAGCTTTCTTT. Protein sequence: CASSFRRQARTEAFF.

This chain connects TRBV19 to TRBJ1-5, with a possible D match to TRBD1 (5 bases). The germline V and J ends were trimmed by 5 bases and 6 bases, with 8 bases remaining between them. The germline V gene has CDR1 LNHDA and CDR2 SQIVND (reference sequence). There are 12 residues in the CDR3. The CDR3 protein is CASSYQGQPQHF. The CDR3 nucleotides read TGTGCCAGTAGTTATCAGGGTCAGCCCCAGCATTTT. The full variable domain, in which reference TRBV19 and TRBJ1-5 provide the parts outside the CDR3, is DGGITQSPKYLFRKEGQNVTLSCEQNLNHDAMYWYRQDPGQGLRLIYYSQIVNDFQKGDIAEGYSVSREKKESFPLTVTSAQKNPTAFYLCASSYQGQPQHFGDGTRLSIL.

The chain has TRBV6-5 and TRBJ1-1, with D maybe TRBD1 (5 bases). The CDR3 is 16 amino acids. Germline values: CDR1 MNHEY, CDR2 SVGAGI. Trimming stripped 0 bases from V and 0 bases from J, with 11 bases between. The CDR3 region has the DNA TGTGCCAGCAGTTACTCCGTGACAGTTATGAACACTGAAGCTTTCTTT. This codes for CASSYSVTVMNTEAFF.

V usage is TRBV7-8 and J usage is TRBJ2-7, with D tentatively TRBD1 (6 bases). Per the germline V gene, CDR1 is SGHVS and CDR2 is FQNEAQ. CDR3 length equals 16 residues. Trimming took off 5 bases at V and 1 base at J, with 18 bases between the two ends. CDR3 sequence: CASSPRVGRGSYEQYF. CDR3 in DNA: TGTGCCAGCAGCCCGAGGGTGGGAAGGGGGTCCTACGAGCAGTACTTC.

This chain joins TRBV14 and TRBJ2-5, with D perhaps matching TRBD1 (5 bases). With 0 bases removed from V and 4 bases from J, the gap between germline ends came to 12 bases. CDR3 length: 15 residues. The germline CDR1 and CDR2 sequences are SGHDN and FVKESK. The CDR3 spells CASSQDVRVGETQYF. The CDR3 DNA sequence: TGTGCCAGCAGCCAAGATGTCAGGGTGGGAGAGACCCAGTACTTC.

V gene TRBV15 combines with J gene TRBJ1-4; possibly TRBD1 for D (5 bases). V lost 0 bases to trimming and J lost 8 bases, with 13 bases between them. The CDR3 contains 15 residues. The germline V gene encodes CDR1 LNHNV and CDR2 YYDKDF (reference sequence). The CDR3 nucleotides read TGTGCCACCAGCAGAGATGAAGGGGCGTGGGAAAAACTGTTTTTT. This translates into CATSRDEGAWEKLFF.

The chain is built from TRBV12-5 and TRBJ1-6; perhaps TRBD1 as D (6 bases). Germline V lookup: CDR1 LGHNT, CDR2 FRNRAP. Trimming took off 6 bases at V and 7 bases at J, with 16 bases between the two ends. The length of the CDR3 is 15 residues. CDR3 bases: TGTGCTAGTGGCCACGTATTGGGGGCAAATTCACCCCTCCACTTT. This codes for CASGHVLGANSPLHF.

The chain has TRBV7-9 and TRBJ1-4; 7 positions agree with TRBD1. This CDR3 has 15 amino acids. CDR1 and CDR2 from the germline V gene are SEHNR and FQNEAQ (reference sequence). V was pared by 5 bases and J by 1 base, with 4 bases of the junction left unmatched. The CDR3 DNA reads as TGTGCCAGCAGCCACAGGGGTCTAACTAATGAAAAACTGTTTTTT. It codes for CASSHRGLTNEKLFF. Variable domain in full (rest from reference TRBV7-9 and TRBJ1-4): DTGVSQNPRHKITKRGQNVTFRCDPISEHNRLYWYRQTLGQGPEFLTYFQNEAQLEKSRLLSDRFSAERPKGSFSTLEIQRTEQGDSAMYLCASSHRGLTNEKLFFGSGTQLSVL.

This sequence joins TRBV7-8 and TRBJ1-2, with D possibly matching TRBD1 (5 bases). This CDR3 is 15 amino acids long. Germline CDR1 reads SGHVS; CDR2 reads FQNEAQ. The ends were cut back, 0 bases at V and 7 bases at J, with 15 bases in the middle. The CDR3 protein is CASSLAGRVGFGYTF. CDR3 DNA sequence: TGTGCCAGCAGCTTAGCAGGCAGGGTGGGTTTTGGCTACACCTTC. The variable domain in full, with the rest retrieved from reference TRBV7-8 and TRBJ1-2, is GAGVSQSPRYKVAKRGQDVALRCDPISGHVSLFWYQQALGQGPEFLTYFQNEAQLDKSGLPSDRFFAERPEGSVSTLKIQRTQQEDSAVYLCASSLAGRVGFGYTFGSGTRLTVV.

This chain connects TRBV5-8 to TRBJ1-3; no clear D gene. The V and J ends lost 3 bases and 4 bases respectively, with 14 bases between them. Germline V gene lookup returns CDR1 SGHTS and CDR2 YDEGEE. This CDR3 has 15 residues. The CDR3 sequence is CASSYGNVAGNTIYF. The CDR3 coding sequence is TGTGCCAGCAGCTATGGCAATGTTGCCGGAAACACCATATATTTT.

The chain recombines TRBV5-6 with TRBJ1-6; D is perhaps TRBD1 (5 bases). CDR1 SGHDT and CDR2 YYEEEE come from the germline V gene. The CDR3 consists of 16 residues. V lost 4 bases to trimming and J lost 5 bases, with 16 bases between them. CDR3 nucleotide sequence: TGTGCCAGCAGCCCATGGGGGGGTGGAGATAATTCACCCCTCCACTTT. The encoded protein is CASSPWGGGDNSPLHF.

The CDR3 spells CASSEQAGSPLHF. The CDR3 region has the DNA TGCGCCAGCAGCGAGCAGGCTGGCTCACCCCTCCACTTT. The V call is TRBV5-1, the J call TRBJ1-6; D gene ambiguous. Germline lookup yields CDR1 SGHRS and CDR2 YFSETQ. The CDR3 is made up of 13 amino acids. V was shortened by 4 bases and J by 10 bases, with 12 bases between the two germline ends. Based on the CDR3 plus reference TRBV5-1 and TRBJ1-6, the full variable domain is KAGVTQTPRYLIKTRGQQVTLSCSPISGHRSVSWYQQTPGQGLQFLFEYFSETQRNKGNFPGRFSGRQFSNSRSEMNVSTLELGDSALYLCASSEQAGSPLHFGNGTRLTVT.

The V call is TRBV6-5, the J call TRBJ1-1, with D uncertain. The CDR3 has 13 residues. V gave up 0 bases and J gave up 8 bases, with 10 bases separating them. Germline loops: CDR1 MNHEY, CDR2 SVGAGI. Here the CDR3 DNA reads TGTGCCAGCAGTTACTCGATGGAGACCGAAGCTTTCTTT. Amino acids: CASSYSMETEAFF.

The chain joins TRBV7-8 to TRBJ1-1; no definite D call. V lost 4 bases, J lost 1 base, and 10 bases lay in between. Germline V gives CDR1 SGHVS, CDR2 FQNEAQ. The CDR3 is made up of 14 amino acids. CDR3 protein: CASSYGSQNTEAFF. The CDR3 region has the DNA TGTGCCAGCAGCTACGGGTCGCAGAACACTGAAGCTTTCTTT.

The rearrangement joins TRBV27 to TRBJ1-2; a possible D gene is TRBD1 (5 bases). V lost 5 bases, J lost 7 bases, and 14 bases lay in between. The CDR3 is 13 residues long. CDR1 and CDR2 from the germline V gene are MNHEY and SMNVEV (reference sequence). For the CDR3, the DNA is TGTGCCAGCAGTCCAACAGGTTTTAGTGGCTACACCTTC. This gives the protein CASSPTGFSGYTF.

Here the CDR3 DNA reads TGTGCCATCAGTGAGCAGGGGCAGGAAAACACCATATATTTT. It is translated as CAISEQGQENTIYF. The V gene is TRBV10-3, the J gene TRBJ1-3; D may be TRBD1 (6 bases). Trimming removed 2 bases at V and 6 bases at J, with 11 bases between. CDR1 is ENHRY and CDR2 is SYGVKD in the germline V gene. The CDR3 runs to 14 residues.

This clone was recorded only once. J is TRBJ1-5 and V is TRBV7-2; tentatively, D is TRBD1 (6 bases). The CDR3 has 13 residues. Germline-derived CDR1 and CDR2 are SGHTA and FQGNSA. Trimming took off 5 bases at V and 11 bases at J, with 16 bases between the two ends. Written as DNA, the CDR3 is TGTGCCAGCAGCAAAATACAGGGCCAGGCCCAGCATTTT. Residues: CASSKIQGQAQHF.

This chain uses TRBV4-2 with TRBJ2-5, with 11 bases lining up with TRBD2. The J segment lost 0 bases and the V segment lost 6 bases, leaving 3 bases of the junction unmatched. Germline CDR1 reads LGHNA; CDR2 reads YNFKEQ. This CDR3 is built from 15 residues. DNA of the CDR3: TGTGCCAGCAGAGAACTAGCGGGGGACCAAGAGACCCAGTACTTC. Translating gives CASRELAGDQETQYF.

This chain joins TRBV28 and TRBJ1-1, with TRBD1 matching over 9 bases. Germline-derived CDR1 and CDR2 are MDHEN and SYDVKM. Germline trimming cut 6 bases from V and 4 bases from J; bases unmatched to any gene: 6. CDR3 length: 14 residues. DNA for the CDR3: TGTGCCAGCAGGGTACAGGGGGCGATCACTGAAGCTTTCTTT. This encodes CASRVQGAITEAFF.

V gene TRBV18 combines with J gene TRBJ2-7, with D perhaps matching TRBD1 (6 bases). Germline values: CDR1 KGHSH, CDR2 LQKENI. V gave up 5 bases and J gave up 4 bases, with 12 bases separating them. This CDR3 contains 13 residues. The CDR3: CASSSQQGYEQYV. CDR3 nucleotides: TGTGCCAGCTCATCCCAACAGGGTTACGAGCAGTACGTC.

J is TRBJ1-2 and V is TRBV11-2; 9 bases fit TRBD1. V gave up 3 bases and J gave up 1 base; unmatched junction bases: 6. The CDR3 runs 16 residues. The germline CDR1 and CDR2 sequences are SGHAT and FQNNGV. In DNA, the CDR3 is TGTGCCAGCAGCTTTTTAGGGACAGGGAATAACTATGGCTACACCTTC. This codes for CASSFLGTGNNYGYTF. The full variable domain, completed using reference TRBV11-2 and TRBJ1-2, is EAGVAQSPRYKIIEKRQSVAFWCNPISGHATLYWYQQILGQGPKLLIQFQNNGVVDDSQLPKDRFSAERLKGVDSTLKIQPAKLEDSAVYLCASSFLGTGNNYGYTFGSGTRLTVV.

This sequence joins TRBV7-9 and TRBJ2-2; tentatively, D is TRBD2 (6 bases). CDR1 is SEHNR and CDR2 is FQNEAQ in the germline V gene (reference sequence). This CDR3 is built from 14 residues. The V end lost 5 bases, the J end lost 6 bases, and 13 bases lay between the germline ends. The CDR3 loop reads CASSQGDFSGELFF. The CDR3 DNA reads TGTGCCAGCAGCCAAGGGGACTTCTCCGGGGAGCTGTTTTTT.